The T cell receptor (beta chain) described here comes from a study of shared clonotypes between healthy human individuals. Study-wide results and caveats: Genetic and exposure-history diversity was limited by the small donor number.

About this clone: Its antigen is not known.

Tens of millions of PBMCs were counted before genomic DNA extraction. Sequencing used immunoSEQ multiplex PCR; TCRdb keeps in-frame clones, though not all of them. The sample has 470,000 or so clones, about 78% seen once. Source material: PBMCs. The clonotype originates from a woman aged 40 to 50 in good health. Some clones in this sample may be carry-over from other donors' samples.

Written as DNA, the CDR3 is TGTGCCAGCAGCCGAGGGGTTTACGGCACTGAAGCTTTCTTT. Its translation: CASSRGVYGTEAFF. J is TRBJ1-1 and V is TRBV11-2; weak D call: TRBD1 (5 bases). V lost 5 bases, J lost 4 bases, and 14 bases lay in between. The germline V gene has CDR1 SGHAT and CDR2 FQNNGV. The CDR3 loop spans 14 amino acids.